The clone carrying this T cell receptor (beta chain) occurred once. Antigen specificity is unknown. 60 Vbeta and 13 Jbeta primers were used in PCR. Profiled with immunoSEQ multiplex PCR; TCRdb holds only in-frame clones, not every one. The sample carries around 170,000 clones, about 80% recorded once. These data originate in a study of cytomegalovirus exposure and HLA in healthy donors. General observations from the study: Cytomegalovirus association was listed for approximately 150 TCR beta chains. One variant, a missense change in DCLRE1C, was linked in a later analysis to TCR beta V- and J-gene trimming. Researchers reported from a later analysis that most CMV-associated TCR beta chains appeared HLA-restricted.

The CDR3 runs 16 residues. CDR1 and CDR2 from the germline V gene are SGHDT and YYEEEE. J gave up 3 bases and V 4 bases, and 10 bases lay outside the gene matches. This sequence joins TRBV5-6 and TRBJ2-3; 8 bases agree with TRBD1. Input material: PBMCs. The clonotype was recovered from a woman aged 45 to 65 in good health and CMV-seropositive. The CDR3 loop is CASSTDRARATDTQYF. DNA of the CDR3: TGTGCCAGCAGCACGGACAGGGCACGAGCGACAGATACGCAGTATTTT.